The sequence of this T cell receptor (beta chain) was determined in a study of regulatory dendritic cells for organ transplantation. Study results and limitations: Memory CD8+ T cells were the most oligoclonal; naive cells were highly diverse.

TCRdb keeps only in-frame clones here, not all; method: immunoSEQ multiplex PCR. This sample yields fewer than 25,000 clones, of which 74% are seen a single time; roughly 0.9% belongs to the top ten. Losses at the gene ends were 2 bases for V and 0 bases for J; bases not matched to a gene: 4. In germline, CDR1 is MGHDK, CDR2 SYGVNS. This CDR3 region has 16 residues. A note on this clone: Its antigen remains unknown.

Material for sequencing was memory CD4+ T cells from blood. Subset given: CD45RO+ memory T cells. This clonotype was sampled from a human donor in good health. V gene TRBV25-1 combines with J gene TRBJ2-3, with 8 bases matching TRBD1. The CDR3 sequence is CASSEPGTGSTDTQYF. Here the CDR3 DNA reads TGTGCCAGCAGTGAACCAGGGACAGGAAGCACAGATACGCAGTATTTT.